This T cell receptor beta chain is from a study of identical twins' blood T cells. Overall study results and limits: Shared CDR3 clonotype counts tracked mainly the product of cloneset sizes. Twin repertoire similarity may partly reflect shared environment.

This CDR3 is built from 14 residues. Germline CDR1 SGHAT, CDR2 FQNNGV. Trimming pared 5 bases from V and 2 bases from J, leaving 10 bases between. This clonotype was detected only a few times. Its antigen is unidentified. Per the authors' pipeline: Each library had roughly 2 to 3.6 million CDR3 reads and about 100,000 to nearly 500,000 clonotypes. TCRdb reprocessed the 5' RACE reads via MiXCR and lists one record per CDR3 protein. These V and J calls are TCRdb output, not the study's own analysis. The sample lists fewer than 450,000 distinct CDR3 sequences, around 30% seen once, with 6.1% in the top ten. Likely shared infections and vaccines: all three twin pairs were reared together.

This receptor was identified in a woman aged 18-55 years in good health. Material for sequencing was PBMCs. The chain combines TRBV11-2 with TRBJ1-3, with D uncertain. CDR3 loop: CASSPTSAGNTIYF. The CDR3, as DNA: TGTGCCAGCAGCCCCACGTCAGCTGGAAACACCATATATTTT. The whole variable domain, filled in from reference TRBV11-2 and TRBJ1-3, reads EAGVAQSPRYKIIEKRQSVAFWCNPISGHATLYWYQQILGQGPKLLIQFQNNGVVDDSQLPKDRFSAERLKGVDSTLKIQPAKLEDSAVYLCASSPTSAGNTIYFGEGSWLTVV.